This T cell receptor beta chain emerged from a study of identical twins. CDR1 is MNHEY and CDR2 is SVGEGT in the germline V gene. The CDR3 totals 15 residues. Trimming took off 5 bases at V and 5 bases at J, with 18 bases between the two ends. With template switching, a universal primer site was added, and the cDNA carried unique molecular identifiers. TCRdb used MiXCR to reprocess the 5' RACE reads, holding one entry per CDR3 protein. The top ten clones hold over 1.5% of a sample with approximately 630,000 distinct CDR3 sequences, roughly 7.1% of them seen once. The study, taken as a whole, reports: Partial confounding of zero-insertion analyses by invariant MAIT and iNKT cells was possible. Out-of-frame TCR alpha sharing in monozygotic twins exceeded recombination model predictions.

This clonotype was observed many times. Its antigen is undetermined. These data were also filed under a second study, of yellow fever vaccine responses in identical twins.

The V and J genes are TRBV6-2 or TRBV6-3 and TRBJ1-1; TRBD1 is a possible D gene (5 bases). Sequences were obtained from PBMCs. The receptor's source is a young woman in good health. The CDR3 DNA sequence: TGTGCCAGCAGTACCCACGGGGGGGGTCCGACTGAAGCTTTCTTT. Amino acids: CASSTHGGGPTEAFF.